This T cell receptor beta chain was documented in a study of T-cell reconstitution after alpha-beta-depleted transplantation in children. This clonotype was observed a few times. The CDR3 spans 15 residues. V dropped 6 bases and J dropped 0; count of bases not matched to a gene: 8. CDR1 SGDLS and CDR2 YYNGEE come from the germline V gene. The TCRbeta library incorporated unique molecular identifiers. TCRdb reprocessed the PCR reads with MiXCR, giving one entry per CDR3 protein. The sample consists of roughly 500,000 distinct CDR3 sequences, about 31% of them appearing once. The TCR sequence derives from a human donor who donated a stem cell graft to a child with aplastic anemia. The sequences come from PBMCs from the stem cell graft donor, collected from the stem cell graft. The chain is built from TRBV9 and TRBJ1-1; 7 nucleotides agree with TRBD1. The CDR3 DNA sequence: TGTGCCAGCACCAGGGACAGCCACATGAACACTGAAGCTTTCTTT. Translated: CASTRDSHMNTEAFF.